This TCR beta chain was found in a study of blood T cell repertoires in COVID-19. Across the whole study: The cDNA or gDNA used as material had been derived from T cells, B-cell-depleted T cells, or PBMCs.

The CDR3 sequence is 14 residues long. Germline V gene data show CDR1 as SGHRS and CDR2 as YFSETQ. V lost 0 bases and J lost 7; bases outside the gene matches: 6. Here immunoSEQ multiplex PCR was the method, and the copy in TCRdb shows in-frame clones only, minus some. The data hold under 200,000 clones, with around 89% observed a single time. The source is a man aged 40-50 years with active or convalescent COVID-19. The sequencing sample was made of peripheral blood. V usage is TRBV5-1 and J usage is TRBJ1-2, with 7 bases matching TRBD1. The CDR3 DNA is TGCGCCAGCAGCTTGGACAGGGGAACGGGTGGCTACACCTTC. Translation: CASSLDRGTGGYTF. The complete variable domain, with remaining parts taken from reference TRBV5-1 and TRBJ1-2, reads KAGVTQTPRYLIKTRGQQVTLSCSPISGHRSVSWYQQTPGQGLQFLFEYFSETQRNKGNFPGRFSGRQFSNSRSEMNVSTLELGDSALYLCASSLDRGTGGYTFGSGTRLTVV.